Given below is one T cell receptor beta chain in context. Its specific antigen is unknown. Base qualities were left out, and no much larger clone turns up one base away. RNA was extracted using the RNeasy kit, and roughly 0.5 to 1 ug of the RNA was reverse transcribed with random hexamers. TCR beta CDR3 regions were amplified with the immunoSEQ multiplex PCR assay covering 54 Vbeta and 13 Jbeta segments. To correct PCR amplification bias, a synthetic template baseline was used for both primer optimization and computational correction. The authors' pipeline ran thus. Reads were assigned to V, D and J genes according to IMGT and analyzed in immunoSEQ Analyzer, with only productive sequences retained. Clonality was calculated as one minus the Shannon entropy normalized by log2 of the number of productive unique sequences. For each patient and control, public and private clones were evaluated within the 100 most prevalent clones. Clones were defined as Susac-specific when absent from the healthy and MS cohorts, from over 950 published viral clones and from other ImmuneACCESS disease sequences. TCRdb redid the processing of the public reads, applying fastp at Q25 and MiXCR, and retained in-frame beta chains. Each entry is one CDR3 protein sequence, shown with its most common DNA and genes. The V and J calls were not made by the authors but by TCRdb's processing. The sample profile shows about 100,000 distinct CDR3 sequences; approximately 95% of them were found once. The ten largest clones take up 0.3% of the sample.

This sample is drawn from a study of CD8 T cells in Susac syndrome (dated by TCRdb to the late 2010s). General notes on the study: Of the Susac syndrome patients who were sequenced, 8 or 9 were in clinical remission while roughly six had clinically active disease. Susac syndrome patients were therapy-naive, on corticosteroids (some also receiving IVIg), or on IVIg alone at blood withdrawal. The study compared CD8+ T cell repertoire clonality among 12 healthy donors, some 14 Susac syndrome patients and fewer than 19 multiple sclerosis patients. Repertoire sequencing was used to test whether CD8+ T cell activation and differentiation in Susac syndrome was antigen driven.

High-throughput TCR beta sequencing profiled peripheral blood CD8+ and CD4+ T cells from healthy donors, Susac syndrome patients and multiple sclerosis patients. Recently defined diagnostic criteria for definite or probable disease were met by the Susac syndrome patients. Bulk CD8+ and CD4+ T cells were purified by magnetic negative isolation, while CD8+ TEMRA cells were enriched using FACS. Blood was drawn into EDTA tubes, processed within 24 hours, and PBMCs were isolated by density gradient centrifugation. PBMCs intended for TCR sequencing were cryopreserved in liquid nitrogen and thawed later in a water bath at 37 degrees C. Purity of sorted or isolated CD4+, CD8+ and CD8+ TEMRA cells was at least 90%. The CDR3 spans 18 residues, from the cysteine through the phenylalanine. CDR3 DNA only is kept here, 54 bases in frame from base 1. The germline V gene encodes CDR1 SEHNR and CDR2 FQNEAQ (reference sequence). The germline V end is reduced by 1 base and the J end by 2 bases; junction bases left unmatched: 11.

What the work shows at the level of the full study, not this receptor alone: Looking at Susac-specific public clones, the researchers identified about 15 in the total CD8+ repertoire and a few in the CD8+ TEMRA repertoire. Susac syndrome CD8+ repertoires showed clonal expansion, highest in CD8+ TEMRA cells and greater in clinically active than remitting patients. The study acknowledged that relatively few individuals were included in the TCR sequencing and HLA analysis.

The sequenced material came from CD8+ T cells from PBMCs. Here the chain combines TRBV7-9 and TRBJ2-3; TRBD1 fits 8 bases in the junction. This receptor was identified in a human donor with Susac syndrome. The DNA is TGTGCCAGCAGCTTAGGACAGGGGAGGTTGAGTGACACAGATACGCAGTATTTT. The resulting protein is CASSLGQGRLSDTDTQYF.